The sequence of this TCR beta chain was determined in a study of blood T cell repertoires in COVID-19. About the research overall: PBMCs, B-cell-depleted T cells, or T cells provided the cDNA or gDNA that made up the material.

Trimming took 0 bases from V and 8 from J; bases not matched to a gene: 5. The germline V gene encodes CDR1 SGDLS and CDR2 YYNGEE. This CDR3 comprises 16 residues. Sequencing was performed with immunoSEQ multiplex PCR; in TCRdb, only in-frame clones are kept and a portion is missing. The repertoire has under 70,000 clones, approximately 90% of them found once; the top ten carry roughly a tenth. The sequenced sample was PBMCs or T cells enriched from blood (not recorded which). This chain uses TRBV9 with TRBJ2-1; 13 nucleotides agree with TRBD2. The sequence was collected from a woman aged 40 to 50 who had recovered from COVID-19. CDR3 coding DNA: TGTGCCAGCAGCGTAGGACTAGCGGGGGGTCATGATGAGCAGTTCTTC. Encoded protein: CASSVGLAGGHDEQFF.